The clone carrying this T cell receptor beta chain has a count of ten or more. This sample was included in a study of identical twins. TCRdb called the 5' RACE reads again in MiXCR, with one record for every CDR3 protein. The table lists approximately 600,000 distinct CDR3 sequences, about 7.1% of them singletons, with 1.5% to 2% in the top ten. V lost 6 bases and J lost 5, with 11 bases in between. The CDR3 spans 12 residues. Per germline, CDR1 SQVTM and CDR2 ANQGSEA. This same sample was also taken into another study, of yellow fever vaccine responses in identical twins.

The source material was PBMCs. V usage is TRBV29-1 and J usage is TRBJ2-1, with D possibly TRBD2 on 6 matching bases. The sequence was obtained from a woman aged 18-29 years in good health. This chain's CDR3 is CSVTLADNEQFF. CDR3 DNA: TGCAGCGTCACATTAGCGGACAATGAGCAGTTCTTC.